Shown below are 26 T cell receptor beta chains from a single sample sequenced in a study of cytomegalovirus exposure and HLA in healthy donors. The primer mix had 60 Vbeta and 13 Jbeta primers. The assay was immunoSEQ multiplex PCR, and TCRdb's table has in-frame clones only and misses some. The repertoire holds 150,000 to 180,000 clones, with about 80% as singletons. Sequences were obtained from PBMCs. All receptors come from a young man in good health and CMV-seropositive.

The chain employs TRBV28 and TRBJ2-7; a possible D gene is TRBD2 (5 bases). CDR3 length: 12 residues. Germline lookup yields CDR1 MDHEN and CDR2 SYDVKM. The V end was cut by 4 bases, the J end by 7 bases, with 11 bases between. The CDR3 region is CASSSLREEQYF. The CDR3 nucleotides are TGTGCCAGCAGTTCCTTGAGGGAAGAGCAGTACTTC.

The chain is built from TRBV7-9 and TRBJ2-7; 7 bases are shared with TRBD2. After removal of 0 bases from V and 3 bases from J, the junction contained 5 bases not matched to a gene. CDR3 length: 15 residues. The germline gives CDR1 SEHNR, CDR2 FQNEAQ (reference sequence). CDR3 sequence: CASSLASGGVYEQYF. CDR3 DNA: TGTGCCAGCAGCTTAGCGTCGGGGGGAGTCTACGAGCAGTACTTC.

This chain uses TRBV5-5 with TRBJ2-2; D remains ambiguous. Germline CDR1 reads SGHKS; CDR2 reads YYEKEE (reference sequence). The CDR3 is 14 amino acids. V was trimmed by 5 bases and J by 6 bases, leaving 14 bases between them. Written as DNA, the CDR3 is TGTGCCAGCAGACTATTCCAAGAGTCCGGGGAGCTGTTTTTT. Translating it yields CASRLFQESGELFF.

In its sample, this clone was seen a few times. CDR3 in amino acids: CASTFSANTGELFF. The CDR3 nucleotides read TGTGCCAGTACGTTTAGCGCGAACACCGGGGAGCTGTTTTTT. The chain has TRBV19 and TRBJ2-2; D is possibly TRBD2 (5 bases). Looked up from germline, CDR1 is LNHDA and CDR2 is SQIVND (reference sequence). This CDR3 is 14 amino acids long. Trimming took 7 bases from V and 0 from J, leaving 9 bases between them.

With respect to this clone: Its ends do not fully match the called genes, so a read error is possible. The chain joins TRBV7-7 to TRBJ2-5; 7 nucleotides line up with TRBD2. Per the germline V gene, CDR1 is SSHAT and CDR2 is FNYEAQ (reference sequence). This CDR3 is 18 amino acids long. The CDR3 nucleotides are TGTGCTAGCAGTTCAGGAGTCGCGGGACTACCGTACCAAGAGACCCAGTACTTC. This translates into CASSSGVAGLPYQETQYF.

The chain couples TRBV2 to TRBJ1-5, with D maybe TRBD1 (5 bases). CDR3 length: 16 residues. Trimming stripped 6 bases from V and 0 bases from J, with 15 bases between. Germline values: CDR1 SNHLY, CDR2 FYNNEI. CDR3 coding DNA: TGTGCCAGCAGCGAGCACGACAGATATAGCAATCAGCCCCAGCATTTT. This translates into CASSEHDRYSNQPQHF. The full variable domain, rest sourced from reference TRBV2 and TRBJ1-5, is EPEVTQTPSHQVTQMGQEVILRCVPISNHLYFYWYRQILGQKVEFLVSFYNNEISEKSEIFDDQFSVERPDGSNFTLKIRSTKLEDSAMYFCASSEHDRYSNQPQHFGDGTRLSIL.

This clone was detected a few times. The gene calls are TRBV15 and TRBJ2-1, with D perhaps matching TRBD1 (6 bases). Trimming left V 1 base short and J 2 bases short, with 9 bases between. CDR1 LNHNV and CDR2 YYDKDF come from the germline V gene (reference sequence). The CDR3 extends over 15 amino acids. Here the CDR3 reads CATSRGGLAYNEQFF. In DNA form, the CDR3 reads TGTGCCACCAGCAGAGGGGGGCTAGCCTACAATGAGCAGTTCTTC.

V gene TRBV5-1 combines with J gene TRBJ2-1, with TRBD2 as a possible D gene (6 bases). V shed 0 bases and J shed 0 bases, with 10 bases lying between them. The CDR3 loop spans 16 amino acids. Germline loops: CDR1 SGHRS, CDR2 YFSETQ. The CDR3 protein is CASSLVGGSSYNEQFF. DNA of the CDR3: TGCGCCAGCAGCTTGGTTGGGGGGAGCTCCTACAATGAGCAGTTCTTC.

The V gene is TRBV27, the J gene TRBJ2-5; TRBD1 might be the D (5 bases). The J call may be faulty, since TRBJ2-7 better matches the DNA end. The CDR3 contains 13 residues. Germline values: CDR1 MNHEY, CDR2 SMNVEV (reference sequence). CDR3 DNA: TGTGCCAGCAGTTTAGCAGGGTTCTACGAGCAGTACTTC. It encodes CASSLAGFYEQYF.

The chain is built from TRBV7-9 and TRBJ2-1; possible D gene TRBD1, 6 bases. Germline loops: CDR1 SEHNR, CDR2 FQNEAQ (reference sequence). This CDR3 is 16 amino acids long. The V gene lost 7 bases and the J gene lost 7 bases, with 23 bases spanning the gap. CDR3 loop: CASTMEIGGAMNEQFF. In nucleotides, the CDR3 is TGTGCCAGCACAATGGAGATAGGGGGAGCCATGAATGAGCAGTTCTTC.

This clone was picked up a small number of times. The CDR3 loop is CASYHRITGYDNEQFF. The DNA of the CDR3 is TGTGCCAGCTATCACCGGATAACAGGGTACGACAATGAGCAGTTCTTC. The chain carries TRBV2 and TRBJ2-1, with a tentative D call TRBD1 (6 bases). CDR1 is SNHLY, CDR2 FYNNEI, per germline. V was clipped by 8 bases and J by 5 bases, with 22 bases between them. The CDR3 consists of 16 residues.

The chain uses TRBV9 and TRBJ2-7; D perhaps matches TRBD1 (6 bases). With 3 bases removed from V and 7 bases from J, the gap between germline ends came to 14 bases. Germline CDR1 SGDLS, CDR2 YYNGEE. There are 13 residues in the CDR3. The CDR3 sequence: CASSGTDRREQYF. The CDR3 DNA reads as TGTGCCAGCAGCGGGACAGACCGTAGAGAGCAGTACTTC.

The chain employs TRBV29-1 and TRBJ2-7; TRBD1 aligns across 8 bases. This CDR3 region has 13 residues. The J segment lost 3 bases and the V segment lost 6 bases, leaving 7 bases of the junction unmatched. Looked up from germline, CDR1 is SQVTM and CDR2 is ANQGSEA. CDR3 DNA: TGCAGCGTCGAGACAGGGGCGCTCTACGAGCAGTACTTC. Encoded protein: CSVETGALYEQYF.

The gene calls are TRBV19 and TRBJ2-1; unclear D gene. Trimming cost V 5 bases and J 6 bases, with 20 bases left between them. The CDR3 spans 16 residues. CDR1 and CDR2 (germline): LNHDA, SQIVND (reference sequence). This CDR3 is CASSPLQVLIVNEQFF. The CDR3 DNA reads TGTGCCAGTAGTCCCCTCCAGGTGCTCATTGTCAATGAGCAGTTCTTC.

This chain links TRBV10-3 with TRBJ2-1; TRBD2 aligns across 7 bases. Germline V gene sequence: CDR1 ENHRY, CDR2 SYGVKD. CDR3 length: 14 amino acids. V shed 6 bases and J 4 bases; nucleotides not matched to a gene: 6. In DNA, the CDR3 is TGTGCCATCAGCCCTAGCGGCCAGTACAATGAGCAGTTCTTC. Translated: CAISPSGQYNEQFF.

The CDR3 region is CASSLSAREGYNEQFF. CDR3 nucleotides: TGCGCCAGCAGCTTGAGTGCGCGGGAGGGTTACAATGAGCAGTTCTTC. This chain links TRBV5-1 with TRBJ2-1; the match to TRBD2 covers 9 bases. This CDR3 has 16 residues. J was trimmed by 4 bases and V by 1 base; bases with no gene match: 6. Germline assignment: CDR1 SGHRS and CDR2 YFSETQ.

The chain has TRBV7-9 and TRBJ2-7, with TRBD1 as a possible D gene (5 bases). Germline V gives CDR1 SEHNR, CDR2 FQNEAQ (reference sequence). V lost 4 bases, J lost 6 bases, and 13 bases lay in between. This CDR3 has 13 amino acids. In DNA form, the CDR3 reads TGTGCCAGCAGCTCGGCCAGGGATAGCGAGCAGTACTTC. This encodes CASSSARDSEQYF.

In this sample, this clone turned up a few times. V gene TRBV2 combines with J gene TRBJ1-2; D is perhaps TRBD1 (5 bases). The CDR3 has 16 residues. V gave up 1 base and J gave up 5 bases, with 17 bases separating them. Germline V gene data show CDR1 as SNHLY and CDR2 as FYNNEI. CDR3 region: CASSEGSRDFGYGYTF. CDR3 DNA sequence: TGTGCCAGCAGTGAAGGGTCGAGGGACTTTGGTTATGGCTACACCTTC. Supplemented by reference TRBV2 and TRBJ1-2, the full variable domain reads EPEVTQTPSHQVTQMGQEVILRCVPISNHLYFYWYRQILGQKVEFLVSFYNNEISEKSEIFDDQFSVERPDGSNFTLKIRSTKLEDSAMYFCASSEGSRDFGYGYTFGSGTRLTVV.

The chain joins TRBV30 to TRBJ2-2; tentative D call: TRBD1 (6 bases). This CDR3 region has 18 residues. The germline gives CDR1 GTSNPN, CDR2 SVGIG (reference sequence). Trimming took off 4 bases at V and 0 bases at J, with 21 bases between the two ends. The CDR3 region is CAWTILTGIEANTGELFF. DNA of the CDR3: TGTGCCTGGACCATACTAACAGGGATCGAAGCGAACACCGGGGAGCTGTTTTTT.

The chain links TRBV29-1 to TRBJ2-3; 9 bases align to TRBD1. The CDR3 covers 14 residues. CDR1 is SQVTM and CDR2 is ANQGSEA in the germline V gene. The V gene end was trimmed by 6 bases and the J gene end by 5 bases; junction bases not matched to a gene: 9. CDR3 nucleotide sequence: TGCAGCGTGTCGGGACAGGGTAGGCGAGATACGCAGTATTTT. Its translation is CSVSGQGRRDTQYF.

CDR3 DNA sequence: TGTGCCAGCAGCTTGTTCTACGCGGGAGGGCCTTGGACCCAGTACTTC. Its translation is CASSLFYAGGPWTQYF. The chain carries TRBV5-6 and TRBJ2-5, with 9 bases that match TRBD2. The V gene's germline CDR1 is SGHDT and CDR2 YYEEEE. This CDR3 region has 16 residues. The V gene end was trimmed by 1 base and the J gene end by 7 bases; junction bases not matched to a gene: 11.

CDR3: CASRPTITGELFF. The CDR3 DNA reads TGTGCCAGCAGACCGACAATCACCGGGGAGCTGTTTTTT. The V call is TRBV6-5, the J call TRBJ2-2; D unresolved. Germline V gene data show CDR1 as MNHEY and CDR2 as SVGAGI. CDR3 length: 13 amino acids. Trimming removed 6 bases at V and 4 bases at J, with 9 bases between.

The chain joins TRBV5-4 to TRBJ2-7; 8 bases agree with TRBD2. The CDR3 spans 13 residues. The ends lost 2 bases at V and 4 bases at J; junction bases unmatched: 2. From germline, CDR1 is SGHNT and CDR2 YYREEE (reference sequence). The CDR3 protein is CASSFGRGYEQYF. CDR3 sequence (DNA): TGTGCCAGCAGCTTCGGGAGGGGGTACGAGCAGTACTTC.

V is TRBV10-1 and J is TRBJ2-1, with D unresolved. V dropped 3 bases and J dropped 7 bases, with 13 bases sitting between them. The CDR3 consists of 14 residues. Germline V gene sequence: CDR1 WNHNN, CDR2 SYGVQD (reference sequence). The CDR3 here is CASSDPRGLNEQFF. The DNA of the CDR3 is TGCGCCAGCAGTGATCCTAGAGGATTAAATGAGCAGTTCTTC.

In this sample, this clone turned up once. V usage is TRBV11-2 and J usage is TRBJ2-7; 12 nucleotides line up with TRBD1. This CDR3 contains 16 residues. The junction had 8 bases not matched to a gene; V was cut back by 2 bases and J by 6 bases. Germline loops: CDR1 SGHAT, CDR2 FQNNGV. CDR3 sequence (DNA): TGTGCCAGCAGCTTATTCCCGGGACAGGGGGCCTCCGAGCAGTACTTC. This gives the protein CASSLFPGQGASEQYF.

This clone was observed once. CDR3 residues: CASSYGGRAGANVLTF. The DNA for the CDR3 is TGTGCCAGCAGTTACGGGGGGAGGGCTGGGGCCAACGTCCTGACTTTC. This chain joins TRBV6-6 and TRBJ2-6, with TRBD2 matching 7 bases. The germline V gene encodes CDR1 MNHNY and CDR2 SVGAGI (reference sequence). This CDR3 is 16 amino acids long. V dropped 2 bases and J dropped 2; count of bases not matched to a gene: 3.